A selection of T cell receptor beta chains follows, all from one sample in a study of chemoradiotherapy in HPV16-positive cancers. Measured with immunoSEQ multiplex PCR; TCRdb has only the in-frame clones, and not every one. This table has roughly 21,000 clones, 70% to 90% appearing once. This sample comprised blood, obtained from a patient who underwent chemoradiotherapy. These receptors all come from a human donor with HPV-associated anogenital cancer. Each CDR3 is given with its conserved first and last residue. D genes are given only for firm matches. Only part of the rows carry a size: once, few, many, or a class if the clone is expanded.

TRBJ2-1 | - | TRBV5-6 | 18 | TRBD1 | TGTGCCAGCAGCTTGGGGGACAGGGGGCGATGGTCTTTCAATGAGCAGTTCTTC | CASSLGDRGRWSFNEQFF
TRBJ1-1 | - | TRBV7-9 | 14 | - | TGTGCCAGCTTTGGGGTGGTCGGGAACACTGAAGCTTTCTTT | CASFGVVGNTEAFF
TRBJ2-2 | - | TRBV1 | 15 | - | TGCACCAGCAGCCCAGACAGGGGGCAGGGCGGGGAGCTGTTTTTT | CTSSPDRGQGGELFF
TRBJ1-4 | - | TRBV4-3 | 13 | TRBD1 | TGCGCCAGCAGCCAAGGGACAGGGCAAAAACTGTTTTTT | CASSQGTGQKLFF
TRBJ2-7 | - | TRBV10-3 | 14 | TRBD1 | TGTGCCATCAGTGCGACAGGGCCCCGGGGCGAGCAGTACTTC | CAISATGPRGEQYF
TRBJ2-6 | - | TRBV12-5 | 13 | - | TGTGCTAGTGGCAGGTCTGGGGCCAACGTCCTGACTTTC | CASGRSGANVLTF
TRBJ2-1 | - | TRBV10-3 | 16 | TRBD2 | TGTGCCATCACCCGATCTGGGACTAGCGTCGTCAATGAGCAGTTCTTC | CAITRSGTSVVNEQFF
TRBJ2-1 | - | TRBV6-4 | 17 | - | TGTGCCAGCAGTGACCACCTTAGGGGGGGGGATTACAATGAGCAGTTCTTC | CASSDHLRGGDYNEQFF
TRBJ2-3 | - | TRBV5-1 | 15 | - | TGCGCCAGCAGCTTGGGTCACCAGAGCACAGATACGCAGTATTTT | CASSLGHQSTDTQYF
TRBJ2-2 | - | TRBV29-1 | 15 | TRBD2 | TGCAGCGTCCGACCACTAGCGGGGGCCGCCGGGGAGCTGTTTTTT | CSVRPLAGAAGELFF
TRBJ1-5 | - | TRBV13 | 17 | - | TGTGCCAGCAGCTTAGGCAGGGCAGTAAGTAGCAATCAGCCCCAGCATTTT | CASSLGRAVSSNQPQHF
TRBJ2-2 | - | TRBV9 | 16 | - | TGTGCCAGCAGCGTAGCTTTGGGGCGGTGGACCGGGGAGCTGTTTTTT | CASSVALGRWTGELFF
TRBJ2-7 | - | TRBV19 | 11 | - | TGTGCCAGTAGTATAGAACACGAGCAGTACTTC | CASSIEHEQYF
TRBJ2-5 | few | TRBV7-9 | 12 | - | TGTGCCAGCAGCCTGGAGACCGGGACCCAGTACTTC | CASSLETGTQYF
TRBJ2-3 | once | TRBV5-1 | 15 | - | TGCGCCAGCAGCTTGGCCACGGGGCGGGGAGATACGCAGTATTTT | CASSLATGRGDTQYF
TRBJ2-7 | - | TRBV4-3 | 16 | - | TGCGCCAGCAGCCCACAAATAGGTGGGGGGTCCTACGAGCAGTACTTC | CASSPQIGGGSYEQYF
TRBJ2-5 | - | TRBV29-1 | 13 | TRBD1 | TGCAGCGTTGGATCAGGGGGTTTGGAGACCCAGTACTTC | CSVGSGGLETQYF
TRBJ2-1 | - | TRBV5-1 | 14 | - | TGCGCCAGCAGCCACCCTGACCGACCCAATGAGCAGTTCTTC | CASSHPDRPNEQFF
TRBJ1-6 | - | TRBV6-6 | 15 | - | TGTGCCAGCAGGTGGCAGGGTACCCTTAATTCACCCCTCCACTTT | CASRWQGTLNSPLHF
TRBJ2-7 | - | TRBV5-1 | 13 | - | TGCGCCAGCAGCTTGACCAGCCCATACGAGCAGTACTTC | CASSLTSPYEQYF
TRBJ2-2 | - | TRBV4-3 | 17 | - | TGCGCCAGCAGCCAAGAGGCGGGCAGCACAAACACCGGGGAGCTGTTTTTT | CASSQEAGSTNTGELFF
TRBJ1-1 | - | TRBV9 | 14 | TRBD1 | TGTGCCAGCAGCGGGACAGGGAGGAACACTGAAGCTTTCTTT | CASSGTGRNTEAFF
TRBJ2-1 | - | TRBV9 | 15 | TRBD2 | TGTGCCAGCAGCCCGACTAGCGGCTCCTACAATGAGCAGTTCTTC | CASSPTSGSYNEQFF
TRBJ2-7 | - | TRBV7-9 | 16 | - | TGTGCCAGCAGCTTAGGGACCGGGGGGCAGACCTACGAGCAGTACTTC | CASSLGTGGQTYEQYF
TRBJ2-2 | - | TRBV7-9 | 14 | - | TGTGCCAGCAGCTTAGTCCAGGGGACCGGGGAGCTGTTTTTT | CASSLVQGTGELFF
TRBJ2-6 | - | TRBV6-5 | 13 | - | TGTGCCAGCAGGATACGAGGGGCCAACGTCCTGACTTTC | CASRIRGANVLTF
TRBJ2-7 | - | TRBV5-4 | 14 | TRBD1 | TGTGCCAGCAGCTTGGGACAGGGGGTGGGGGAGCAGTACTTC | CASSLGQGVGEQYF
TRBJ1-2 | once | TRBV19 | 12 | - | TGTGCCAGTAGTGACAGATCCTATGGCTACACCTTC | CASSDRSYGYTF
TRBJ2-7 | - | TRBV7-2 | 16 | TRBD2 | TGTGCCAGCAGCTTAGAATCGACTAGCGTCTCAGCGGGGCAGTACTTC | CASSLESTSVSAGQYF
TRBJ2-5 | - | TRBV4-3 | 16 | - | TGCGCCAGCAGCCAAGATGGAACTAGAGGACGAGAGACCCAGTACTTC | CASSQDGTRGRETQYF
TRBJ1-1 | - | TRBV2 | 13 | TRBD1 | TGTGCCAGCAGTGAAGGGCAGGGGGTGGGAGCTTTCTTT | CASSEGQGVGAFF
TRBJ1-6 | - | TRBV5-4 | 16 | - | TGTGCCAGCAGCTTGGACAGCGTCTCCTATAATTCACCCCTCCACTTT | CASSLDSVSYNSPLHF
TRBJ1-3 | - | TRBV14 | 15 | TRBD1 | TGTGCCAGCAGCGGGCAGGGGGGTCCTGGAAACACCATATATTTT | CASSGQGGPGNTIYF
TRBJ1-1 | - | TRBV21-1 | 15 | - | TGTGCCAGCACTTGTGGAAAGGAAAGGGACACTGAAGCTTTCTTT | CASTCGKERDTEAFF
TRBJ2-1 | - | TRBV10-3 | 16 | - | TGTGCCATCTCTCTAGCGGAGGGGGTTACTATGAATGAGCAGTTCTTC | CAISLAEGVTMNEQFF
TRBJ2-5 | - | TRBV5-4 | 15 | TRBD2 | TGTGCCAGCAGCGCGACTAGCGGGGGGGCGGAGACCCAGTACTTC | CASSATSGGAETQYF
TRBJ2-5 | - | TRBV29-1 | 12 | - | TGCAGCGTTGAAAATTTCCAAGAGACCCAGTACTTC | CSVENFQETQYF
TRBJ1-5 | - | TRBV7-9 | 13 | TRBD1 | TGTGCCAGCAGCGATGACAGGGGAGGGCCCCAGCATTTT | CASSDDRGGPQHF
TRBJ2-1 | once | TRBV7-2 | 15 | - | TGTGCCAGCAGCTTCTTCGCTCAGGGGGGGAATGAGCAGTTCTTC | CASSFFAQGGNEQFF
TRBJ1-1 | - | TRBV19 | 12 | - | TGTGCCAGTAGTATATCGGTCGGGGAAGCTTTCTTT | CASSISVGEAFF
TRBJ1-5 | - | TRBV4-2 | 13 | - | TGTGCCAGCAGCCAAGAGAGGGGTCAGCCCCAGCATTTT | CASSQERGQPQHF
TRBJ1-5 | - | TRBV6-5 | 15 | TRBD1 | TGTGCCAGCAGTGACTACAGGGGGTTCAATCAGCCCCAGCATTTT | CASSDYRGFNQPQHF
TRBJ2-3 | - | TRBV10-1 | 13 | - | TGCGCCAGCAGTCCCGGGACCACCGGCACGCAGTATTTT | CASSPGTTGTQYF